This T cell receptor (beta chain) was found in a study of tumor and adjacent non-tumor tissue in lung cancer. TCRbeta libraries were built with three rounds of nested PCR, modified from ARM-PCR. MiXCR, applied by TCRdb to the multiplex PCR reads, yields one record per CDR3 protein. The sample includes around 140,000 distinct CDR3 sequences, approximately 72% seen only once; the top ten take roughly 18%. CDR1 and CDR2 from the germline V gene are SGHAT and FQNNGV. This CDR3 region has 14 residues. The template was RNA from unsorted bulk tissue. Points on this clonotype: The antigen is not known. A junction end diverges from the germline sequence, so it may reflect a read error.

General study results and limits: Tumor TCR diversity, when higher, was linked to shorter survival. TCR diversity was significantly greater in tumor than normal lung tissue. Top 100 clones took a larger repertoire share in normal lung.

V usage is TRBV11-2 and J usage is TRBJ2-1, with 7 nucleotides matching TRBD2. The clonotype was recovered from a man aged 55 to 70 with small cell lung cancer. The sample consisted of lung tumor tissue. CDR3 amino acids: CASTASGVYNDQFF. DNA of the CDR3: TGTGCCAGCACCGCTAGCGGTGTATACAATGATCAGTTCTTC. The entire variable domain, with the rest obtained from reference TRBV11-2 and TRBJ2-1, is as follows: EAGVAQSPRYKIIEKRQSVAFWCNPISGHATLYWYQQILGQGPKLLIQFQNNGVVDDSQLPKDRFSAERLKGVDSTLKIQPAKLEDSAVYLCASTASGVYNDQFFGPGTRLTVL.